The 5 T cell receptor beta chains below were found in one sample sequenced in a study of sequential checkpoint blockade in melanoma. Using immunoSEQ multiplex PCR, the repertoire was profiled, and TCRdb retains in-frame clones only, with some absent. The sample consists of approximately 13,000 clones, 27% of them appearing once. Treatment here: randomized to nivolumab then ipilimumab (arm A) or the reverse (arm B). The sequenced sample was tumor tissue (inferred from file names), obtained from a patient given nivolumab and ipilimumab in sequence. The receptor source for this set is a human donor with melanoma.

There are a few counts of this clone. The chain carries TRBV6-8 and TRBJ1-5, with D tentatively TRBD1 (6 bases). CDR1 is MNHGY, CDR2 SAAAGT, per germline. V gave up 4 bases and J gave up 0 bases, with 16 bases separating them. The CDR3 is 17 amino acids. The CDR3: CASSWRSRGLSNQPQHF. Written as DNA, the CDR3 is TGTGCCAGCAGTTGGCGTTCCAGGGGACTTAGCAATCAGCCCCAGCATTTT.

The chain has TRBV5-1 and TRBJ1-2; tentatively, D is TRBD1 (5 bases). The CDR3 is made up of 14 amino acids. The germline V and J ends were trimmed by 0 bases and 8 bases, with 14 bases remaining between them. Per germline, CDR1 SGHRS and CDR2 YFSETQ. This CDR3 is CASSLDLFRGGYTF. The CDR3 bases are TGCGCCAGCAGCTTGGATCTTTTCCGGGGGGGCTACACCTTC.

The chain has TRBV19 and TRBJ1-4; TRBD1 matches 7 bases. V shed 4 bases and J 11 bases; nucleotides not matched to a gene: 7. The CDR3 totals 13 residues. Germline assignment: CDR1 LNHDA and CDR2 SQIVND (reference sequence). CDR3 DNA sequence: TGTGCCAGTAGTACGCCGGGACAGACCAAACTGTTTTTT. Translating gives CASSTPGQTKLFF.

Judged by abundance, this clone is medium-sized. The V and J genes are TRBV11-3 and TRBJ2-7; 9 positions agree with TRBD1. The CDR3 is made up of 14 amino acids. CDR1 is SGHNT and CDR2 is YENEEA in the germline V gene. Germline trimming cut 5 bases from V and 5 bases from J; bases unmatched to any gene: 7. CDR3 sequence: CASSPGTGINEQYF. The CDR3 region has the DNA TGTGCCAGCAGCCCGGGGACAGGGATCAACGAGCAGTACTTC.

The sample holds many counts of this clone. This chain connects TRBV11-3 to TRBJ2-7; 12 nucleotides line up with TRBD2. The CDR3 is 15 residues long. Losses at the gene ends were 5 bases for V and 3 bases for J; bases not matched to a gene: 5. Per germline, CDR1 SGHNT and CDR2 YENEEA. Here the CDR3 reads CASSPSGRGFYEQYF. In DNA, the CDR3 is TGTGCCAGCAGCCCTAGCGGGAGGGGATTCTACGAGCAGTACTTC.